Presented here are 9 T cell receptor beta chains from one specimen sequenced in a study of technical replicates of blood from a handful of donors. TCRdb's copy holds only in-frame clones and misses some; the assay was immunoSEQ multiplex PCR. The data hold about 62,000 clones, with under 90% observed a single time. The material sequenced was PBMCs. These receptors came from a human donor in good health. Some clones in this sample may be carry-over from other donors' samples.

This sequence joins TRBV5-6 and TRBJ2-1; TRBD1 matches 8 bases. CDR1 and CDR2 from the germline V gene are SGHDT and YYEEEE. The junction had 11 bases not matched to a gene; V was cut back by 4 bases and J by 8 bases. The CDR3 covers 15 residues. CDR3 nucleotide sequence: TGTGCCAGCAGCCACAACCCTCAGGGGGCCTATGAGCAGTTCTTC. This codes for CASSHNPQGAYEQFF.

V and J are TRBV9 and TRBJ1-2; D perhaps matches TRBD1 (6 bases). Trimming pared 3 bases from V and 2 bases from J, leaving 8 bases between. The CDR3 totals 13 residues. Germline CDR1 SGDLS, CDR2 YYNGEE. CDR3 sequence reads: CASSGTANYGYTF. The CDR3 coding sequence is TGTGCCAGCAGCGGGACAGCGAACTATGGCTACACCTTC.

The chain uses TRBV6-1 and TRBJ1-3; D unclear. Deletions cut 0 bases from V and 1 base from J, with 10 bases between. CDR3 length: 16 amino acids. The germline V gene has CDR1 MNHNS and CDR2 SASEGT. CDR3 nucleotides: TGTGCCAGCAGTGAAGCCCCGAGGGTATCTGGAAACACCATATATTTT. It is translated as CASSEAPRVSGNTIYF.

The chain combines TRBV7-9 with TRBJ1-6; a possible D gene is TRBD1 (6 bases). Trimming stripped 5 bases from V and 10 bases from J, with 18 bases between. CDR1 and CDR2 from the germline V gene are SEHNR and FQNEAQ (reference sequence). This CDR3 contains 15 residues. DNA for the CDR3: TGTGCCAGCAGCCACCCGGGGGGCGAGGGATCACCCCTCCACTTT. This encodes CASSHPGGEGSPLHF.

The CDR3 DNA sequence: TGCACCACGGGGGGCGACTATGGCTACACCTTC. It codes for CTTGGDYGYTF. This chain uses TRBV29-1 with TRBJ1-2; tentatively, D is TRBD1 (6 bases). The CDR3 sequence is 11 residues long. Looked up from germline, CDR1 is SQVTM and CDR2 is ANQGSEA. The variable domain in full, completed from reference TRBV29-1 and TRBJ1-2, reads SAVISQKPSRDICQRGTSLTIQCQVDSQVTMMFWYRQQPGQSLTLIATANQGSEATYESGFVIDKFPISRPNLTFSTLTVSNMSPEDSSIYLCTTGGDYGYTFGSGTRLTVV.

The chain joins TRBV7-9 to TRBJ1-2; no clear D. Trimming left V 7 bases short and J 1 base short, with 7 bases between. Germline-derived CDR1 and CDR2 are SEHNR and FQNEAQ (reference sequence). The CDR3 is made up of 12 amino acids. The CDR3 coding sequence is TGTGCCAGCACCCGGGGTAACTATGGCTACACCTTC. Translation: CASTRGNYGYTF.

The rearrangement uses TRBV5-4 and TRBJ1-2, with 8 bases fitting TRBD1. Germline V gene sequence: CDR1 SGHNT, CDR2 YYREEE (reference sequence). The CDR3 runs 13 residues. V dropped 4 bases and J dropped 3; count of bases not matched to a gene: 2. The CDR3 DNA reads TGTGCCAGCAGCCCGGACAGGGACTATGGCTACACCTTC. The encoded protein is CASSPDRDYGYTF.

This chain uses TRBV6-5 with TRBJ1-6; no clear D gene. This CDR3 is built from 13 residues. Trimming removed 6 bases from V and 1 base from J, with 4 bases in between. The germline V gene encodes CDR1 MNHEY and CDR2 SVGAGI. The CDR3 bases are TGTGCCAGCAGGACATCCTATAATTCACCCCTCCACTTT. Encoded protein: CASRTSYNSPLHF.

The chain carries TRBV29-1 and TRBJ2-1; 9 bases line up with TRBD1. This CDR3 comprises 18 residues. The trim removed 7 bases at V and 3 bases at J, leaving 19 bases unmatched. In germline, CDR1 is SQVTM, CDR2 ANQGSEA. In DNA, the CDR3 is TGCAGCGCTCGGTTATCGGGACAGGGTCCCTCGGGCTACAATGAGCAGTTCTTC. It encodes CSARLSGQGPSGYNEQFF.